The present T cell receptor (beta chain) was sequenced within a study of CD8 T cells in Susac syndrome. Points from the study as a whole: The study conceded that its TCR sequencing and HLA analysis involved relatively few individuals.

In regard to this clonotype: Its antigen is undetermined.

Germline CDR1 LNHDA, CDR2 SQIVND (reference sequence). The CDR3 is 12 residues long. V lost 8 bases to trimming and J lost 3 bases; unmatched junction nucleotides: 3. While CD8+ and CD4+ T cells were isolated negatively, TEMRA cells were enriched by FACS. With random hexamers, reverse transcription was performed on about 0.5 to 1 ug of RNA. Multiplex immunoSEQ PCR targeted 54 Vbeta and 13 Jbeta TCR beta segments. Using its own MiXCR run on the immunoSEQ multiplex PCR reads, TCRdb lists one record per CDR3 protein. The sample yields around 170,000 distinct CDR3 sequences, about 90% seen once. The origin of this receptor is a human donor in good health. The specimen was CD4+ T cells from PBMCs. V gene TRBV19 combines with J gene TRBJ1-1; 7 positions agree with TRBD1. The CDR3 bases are TGTGCCAGTCGGGACAGCCACACTGAAGCTTTCTTT. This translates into CASRDSHTEAFF.